This TCR beta chain was obtained from a study of CD8+CD57+ T cells in acquired aplastic anemia. Turning to the study itself: Mean DNA quantity obtained from sorted CD4+ and CD8+ cells was 3 to 3.5 ug.

Comment on this clonotype: Its antigen is currently unknown.

Germline lookup yields CDR1 MRHNA and CDR2 SNTAGT. V was clipped by 7 bases and J by 6 bases, with 19 bases between them. The CDR3 totals 14 residues. Study-wide points: Controls did not differ significantly from patients in CD8+ Simpson's diversity. More than 25 was the count of CD8+ CDR3 sequences that patients shared with controls.

Using genomic DNA as the template, TCR beta VDJ and CDR3 profiling was carried out. Each CDR3 protein is one row after TCRdb ran MiXCR on the reads. In the table there are about 160,000 distinct CDR3 sequences, 35% to 55% of which are singletons. Sequencing used sorted CD4+, CD8+, or CD8+CD57+ T cells (not recorded which) from PBMCs. The receptor was isolated from a human donor in good health. This sequence joins TRBV6-4 and TRBJ2-7; no firm D call. CDR3 in DNA: TGTGCCAGCATAACGTGTAAGGGAACGGGCGAGCAGTACTTC. As protein: CASITCKGTGEQYF.